This T cell receptor beta chain was found in a study of Ad26.COV2.S vaccination and SARS-CoV-2 variants. Study-level information: The donor participated in the COV1001 trial, in its Ad26.COV2.S arm. Donor got 5x10^10 or 1x10^11 viral particles of Ad26.COV2.S.

Treatment specified: around 19 received Ad26.COV2.S at low or high dose, single or two shots; several received placebo; per-sample allocation not given. Samples were taken on day 63 after the first vaccine or placebo injection. Recruitment in Boston yielded a donor of adult age, 18-55 years. The study used a vaccine consisting of an Ad26 vector that expressed Wuhan-strain SARS-CoV-2 spike. This CDR3 region has 14 residues. Germline loops: CDR1 KGHSH, CDR2 LQKENI. Trimming took 0 bases from V and 6 from J, leaving 10 bases between them. Repertoires were generated with immunoSEQ multiplex PCR, while TCRdb's copy carries only in-frame clones and drops some. The table shows hundreds of thousands of clones, with around 89% occurring only once.

The TCR comes from a person between 18 and 60 years old who received the Ad26.COV2.S COVID-19 vaccine or a placebo. The specimen was peripheral blood, collected in a trial of Ad26.COV2.S vaccine versus placebo. J is TRBJ2-3 and V is TRBV18; D call uncertain. The CDR3, as DNA: TGTGCCAGCTCACCACCGCAGCCATCTGATACGCAGTATTTT. This encodes CASSPPQPSDTQYF.